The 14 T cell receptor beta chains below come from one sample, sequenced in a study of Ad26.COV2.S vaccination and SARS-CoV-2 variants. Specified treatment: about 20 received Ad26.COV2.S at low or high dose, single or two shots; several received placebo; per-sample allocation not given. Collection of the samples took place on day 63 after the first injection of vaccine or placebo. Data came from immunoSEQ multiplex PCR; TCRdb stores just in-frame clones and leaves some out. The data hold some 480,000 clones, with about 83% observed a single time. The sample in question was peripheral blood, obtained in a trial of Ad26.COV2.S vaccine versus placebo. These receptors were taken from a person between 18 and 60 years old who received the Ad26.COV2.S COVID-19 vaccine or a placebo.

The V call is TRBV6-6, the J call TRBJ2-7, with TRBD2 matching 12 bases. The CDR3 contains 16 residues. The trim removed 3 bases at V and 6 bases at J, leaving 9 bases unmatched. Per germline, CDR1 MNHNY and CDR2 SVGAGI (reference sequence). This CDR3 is CASSYRPSGRASEQYF. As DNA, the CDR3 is TGTGCCAGCAGTTATCGTCCTAGCGGGAGGGCCTCCGAGCAGTACTTC.

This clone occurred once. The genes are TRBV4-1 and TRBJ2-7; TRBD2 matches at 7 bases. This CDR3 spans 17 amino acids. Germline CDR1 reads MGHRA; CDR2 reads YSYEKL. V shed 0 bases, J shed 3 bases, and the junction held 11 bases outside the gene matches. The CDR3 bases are TGCGCCAGCAGCCAAGATCGGGGTAGCGGGCAACTCTACGAGCAGTACTTC. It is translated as CASSQDRGSGQLYEQYF.

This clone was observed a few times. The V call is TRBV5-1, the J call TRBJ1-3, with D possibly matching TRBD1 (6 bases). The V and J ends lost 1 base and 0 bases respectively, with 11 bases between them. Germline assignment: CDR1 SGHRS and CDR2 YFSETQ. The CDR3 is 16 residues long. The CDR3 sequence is CASSLRGGLSGNTIYF. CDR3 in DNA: TGCGCCAGCAGCTTGAGAGGGGGACTCTCTGGAAACACCATATATTTT.

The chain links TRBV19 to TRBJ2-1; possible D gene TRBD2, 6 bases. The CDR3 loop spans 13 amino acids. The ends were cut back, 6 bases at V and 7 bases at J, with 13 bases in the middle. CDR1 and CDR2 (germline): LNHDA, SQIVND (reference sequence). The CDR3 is CASRNDGGNEQFF. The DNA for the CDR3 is TGTGCCAGTAGGAATGACGGGGGAAATGAGCAGTTCTTC.

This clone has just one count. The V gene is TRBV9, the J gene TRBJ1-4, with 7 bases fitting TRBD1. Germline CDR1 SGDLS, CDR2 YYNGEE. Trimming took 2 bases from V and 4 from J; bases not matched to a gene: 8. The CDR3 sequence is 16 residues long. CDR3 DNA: TGTGCCAGCAGCGTGGAGACAGGGTTCGGTAATGAAAAACTGTTTTTT. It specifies CASSVETGFGNEKLFF.

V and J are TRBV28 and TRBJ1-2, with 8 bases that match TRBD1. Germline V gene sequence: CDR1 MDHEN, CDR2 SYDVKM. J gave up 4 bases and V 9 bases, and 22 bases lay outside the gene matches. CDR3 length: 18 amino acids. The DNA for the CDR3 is TGTGCCAGTTTTGGGTGGACGAGACAGGGGCACCTTGGCTATGGCTACACCTTC. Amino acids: CASFGWTRQGHLGYGYTF.

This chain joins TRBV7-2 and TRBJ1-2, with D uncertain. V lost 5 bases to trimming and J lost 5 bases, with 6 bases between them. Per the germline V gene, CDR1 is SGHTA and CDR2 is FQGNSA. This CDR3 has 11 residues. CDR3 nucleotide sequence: TGTGCCAGCAGCCGTGCTTATGGCTACACCTTC. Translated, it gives CASSRAYGYTF.

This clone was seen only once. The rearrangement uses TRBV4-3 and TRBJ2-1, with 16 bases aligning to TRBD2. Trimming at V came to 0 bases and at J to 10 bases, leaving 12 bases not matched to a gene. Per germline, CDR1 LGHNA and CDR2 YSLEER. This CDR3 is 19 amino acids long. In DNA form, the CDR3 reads TGCGCCAGCAGCCAAGATCCGTCGGGACTAGCGGGAGGGCCGACGGAGCAGTTCTTC. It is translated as CASSQDPSGLAGGPTEQFF.

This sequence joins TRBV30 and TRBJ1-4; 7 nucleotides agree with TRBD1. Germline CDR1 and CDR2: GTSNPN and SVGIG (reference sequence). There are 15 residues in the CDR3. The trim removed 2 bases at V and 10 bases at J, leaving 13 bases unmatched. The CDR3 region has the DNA TGTGCCTGGAGTCCCCCCGGCCTAAACAGGGGAAAACTGTTTTTT. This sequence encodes CAWSPPGLNRGKLFF.

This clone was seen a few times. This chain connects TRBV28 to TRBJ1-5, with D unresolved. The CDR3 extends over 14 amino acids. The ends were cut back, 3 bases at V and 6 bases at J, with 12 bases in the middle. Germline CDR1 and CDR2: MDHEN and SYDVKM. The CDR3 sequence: CASSFGREGQPQHF. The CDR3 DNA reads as TGTGCCAGCAGTTTCGGGAGGGAAGGTCAGCCCCAGCATTTT.

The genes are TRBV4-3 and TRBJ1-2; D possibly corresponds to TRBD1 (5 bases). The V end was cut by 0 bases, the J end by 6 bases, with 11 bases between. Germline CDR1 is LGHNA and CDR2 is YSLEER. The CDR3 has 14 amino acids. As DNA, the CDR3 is TGCGCCAGCAGCCAAGACAGGGAAGCGGATGGCTACACCTTC. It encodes CASSQDREADGYTF.

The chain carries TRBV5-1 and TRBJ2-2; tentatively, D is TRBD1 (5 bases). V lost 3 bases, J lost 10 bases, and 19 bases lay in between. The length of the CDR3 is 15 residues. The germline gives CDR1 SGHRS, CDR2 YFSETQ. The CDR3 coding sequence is TGCGCCAGCAGCTCCGACTCGACAGTGGTCCAGGAGCTGTTTTTT. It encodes CASSSDSTVVQELFF.

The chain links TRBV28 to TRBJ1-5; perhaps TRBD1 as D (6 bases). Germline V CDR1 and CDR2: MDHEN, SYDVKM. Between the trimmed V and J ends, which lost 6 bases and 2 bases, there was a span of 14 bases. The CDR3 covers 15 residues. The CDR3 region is CASSSPTGGNQPQHF. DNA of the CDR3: TGTGCCAGCAGCTCTCCGACAGGCGGCAATCAGCCCCAGCATTTT. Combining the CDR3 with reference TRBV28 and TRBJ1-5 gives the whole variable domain DVKVTQSSRYLVKRTGEKVFLECVQDMDHENMFWYRQDPGLGLRLIYFSYDVKMKEKGDIPEGYSVSREKKERFSLILESASTNQTSMYLCASSSPTGGNQPQHFGDGTRLSIL.

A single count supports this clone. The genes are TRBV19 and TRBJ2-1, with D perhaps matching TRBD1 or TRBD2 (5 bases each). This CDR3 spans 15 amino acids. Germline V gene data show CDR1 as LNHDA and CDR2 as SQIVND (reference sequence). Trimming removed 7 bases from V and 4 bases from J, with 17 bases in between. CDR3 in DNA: TGTGCCAGTACTGGGGACGGAGGTTCTTACAATGAGCAGTTCTTC. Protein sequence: CASTGDGGSYNEQFF. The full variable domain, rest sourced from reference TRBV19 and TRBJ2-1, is DGGITQSPKYLFRKEGQNVTLSCEQNLNHDAMYWYRQDPGQGLRLIYYSQIVNDFQKGDIAEGYSVSREKKESFPLTVTSAQKNPTAFYLCASTGDGGSYNEQFFGPGTRLTVL.